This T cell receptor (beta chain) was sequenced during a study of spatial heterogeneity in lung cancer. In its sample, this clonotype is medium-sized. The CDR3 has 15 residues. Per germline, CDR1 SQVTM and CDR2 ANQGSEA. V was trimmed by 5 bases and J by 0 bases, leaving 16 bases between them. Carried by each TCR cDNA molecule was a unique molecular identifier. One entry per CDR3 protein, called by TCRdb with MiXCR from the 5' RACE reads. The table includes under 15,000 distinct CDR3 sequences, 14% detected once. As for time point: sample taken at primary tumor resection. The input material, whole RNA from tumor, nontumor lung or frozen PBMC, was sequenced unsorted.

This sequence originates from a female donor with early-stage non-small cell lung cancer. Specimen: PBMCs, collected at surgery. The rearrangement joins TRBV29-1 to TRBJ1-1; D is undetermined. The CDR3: CSVSRSAGLNTEAFF. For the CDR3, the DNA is TGCAGCGTTTCGAGGTCAGCGGGCTTGAACACTGAAGCTTTCTTT.